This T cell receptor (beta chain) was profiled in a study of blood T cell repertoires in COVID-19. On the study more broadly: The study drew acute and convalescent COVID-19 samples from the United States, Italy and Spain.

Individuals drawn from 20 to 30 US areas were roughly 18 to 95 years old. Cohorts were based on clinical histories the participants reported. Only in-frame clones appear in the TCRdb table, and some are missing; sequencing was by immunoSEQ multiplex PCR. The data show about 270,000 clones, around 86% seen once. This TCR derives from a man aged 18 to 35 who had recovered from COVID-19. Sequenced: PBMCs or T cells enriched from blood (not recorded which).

The CDR3: CASSLRLAGGRETQYF. Written as DNA, the CDR3 is TGTGCCAGTAGTTTACGACTAGCGGGGGGAAGGGAGACCCAGTACTTC. The J gene is TRBJ2-5, the V gene TRBV19; TRBD2 matches 13 bases. CDR1 and CDR2 from the germline V gene are LNHDA and SQIVND (reference sequence). This CDR3 region has 16 residues. Germline trimming cut 5 bases from V and 5 bases from J; bases unmatched to any gene: 8.